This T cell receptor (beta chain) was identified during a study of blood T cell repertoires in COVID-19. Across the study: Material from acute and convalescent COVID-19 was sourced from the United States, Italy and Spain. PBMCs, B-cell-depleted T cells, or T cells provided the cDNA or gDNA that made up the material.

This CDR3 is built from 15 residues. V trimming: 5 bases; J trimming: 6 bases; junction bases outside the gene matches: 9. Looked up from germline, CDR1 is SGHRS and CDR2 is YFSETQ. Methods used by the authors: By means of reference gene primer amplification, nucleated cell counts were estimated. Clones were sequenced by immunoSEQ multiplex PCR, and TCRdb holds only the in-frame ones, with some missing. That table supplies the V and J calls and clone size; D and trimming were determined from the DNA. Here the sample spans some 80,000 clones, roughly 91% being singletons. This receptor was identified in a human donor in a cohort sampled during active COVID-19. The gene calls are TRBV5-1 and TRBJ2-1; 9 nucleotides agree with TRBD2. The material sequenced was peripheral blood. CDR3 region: CASRGGTSGSNEQFF. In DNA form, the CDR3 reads TGCGCCAGCAGGGGAGGAACTAGCGGGTCCAATGAGCAGTTCTTC.